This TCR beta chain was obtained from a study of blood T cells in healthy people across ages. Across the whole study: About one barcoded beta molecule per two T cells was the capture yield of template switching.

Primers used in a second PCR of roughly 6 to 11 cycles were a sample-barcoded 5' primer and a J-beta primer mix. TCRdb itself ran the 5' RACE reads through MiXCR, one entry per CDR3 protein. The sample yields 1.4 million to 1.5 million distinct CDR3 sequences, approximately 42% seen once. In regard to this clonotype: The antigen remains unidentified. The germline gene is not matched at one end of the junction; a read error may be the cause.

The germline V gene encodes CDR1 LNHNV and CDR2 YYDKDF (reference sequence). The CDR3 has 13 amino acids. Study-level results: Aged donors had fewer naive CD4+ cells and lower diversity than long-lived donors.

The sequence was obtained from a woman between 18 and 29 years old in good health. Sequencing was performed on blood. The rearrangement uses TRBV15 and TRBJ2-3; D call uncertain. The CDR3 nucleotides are TGTGCCACCAGCAAAAAATACGCAGATGCGCAGTATTTT. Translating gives CATSKKYADAQYF. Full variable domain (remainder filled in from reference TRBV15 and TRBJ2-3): DAMVIQNPRYQVTQFGKPVTLSCSQTLNHNVMYWYQQKSSQAPKLLFHYYDKDFNNEADTPDNFQSRRPNTSFCFLDIRSPGLGDTAMYLCATSKKYADAQYFGPGTRLTVL.